The rows below give T cell receptor beta chains drawn from one sample of a study of regulatory T cells in long-lasting Graves disease. TCRdb re-derived calls from the multiplex PCR reads in MiXCR, one entry per CDR3 protein. The sample holds about 310,000 distinct CDR3 sequences, 15% to 20% seen once. Material: peripheral blood mononuclear cells (PBMCs), obtained at new diagnosis, from a patient treated with antithyroid drugs. The receptors were gathered from a female donor with Graves disease. CDR3s include the opening cysteine and the closing phenylalanine or tryptophan. The D gene is left open where the match is weak. Not every row has a clone size; where given, it reads once, few, many or a size class.

abundance,j_gene,d_gene,v_gene,CDR3nt,CDR3aa
NA,TRBJ2-1,TRBD2,TRBV7-9,TGTGCCAGCACGACTAGCGGGATCGATGAGCAGTTCTTC,CASTTSGIDEQFF
NA,TRBJ1-4,TRBD1,TRBV2,TGTGCCAGCAGAACGGGACAGGGGAGGGAAAAACTGTTTTTT,CASRTGQGREKLFF
many,TRBJ2-7,NA,TRBV24-1,TGTGCCACCAGTGATTCGGGCAGGGGCTCCTACGAGCAGTACTTC,CATSDSGRGSYEQYF
many,TRBJ2-1,TRBD2,TRBV27,TGTGCCAGCAGCCTGACTAGCGGGAGGGCCGGTAATGAGCAGTTCTTC,CASSLTSGRAGNEQFF
NA,TRBJ2-2,TRBD1,TRBV12-3/TRBV12-4,TGTGCCACGGACAGGGGCAACACCGGGGAGCTGTTTTTT,CATDRGNTGELFF
few,TRBJ1-5,TRBD1,TRBV3-1,TGTGCCAGCAGCCAGGACAGGGGTATAGGACAGCCCCAGCATTTT,CASSQDRGIGQPQHF
many,TRBJ2-7,TRBD2,TRBV28,TGTGCCAGCAGTTCACAATCTCTAGCGGGATCGGCCTACGAGCAGTACTTC,CASSSQSLAGSAYEQYF
many,TRBJ2-7,NA,TRBV9,TGTGCCAGCAGCCCCCTGCGGGGCTCCTACGAGCAGTACTTC,CASSPLRGSYEQYF
many,TRBJ2-1,NA,TRBV12-3/TRBV12-4,TGTGCCAGCAGTTTGTTTGGCTCCAATGAGCAGTTCTTC,CASSLFGSNEQFF
many,TRBJ1-1,TRBD1,TRBV5-8,TGTGCCAGCAGCTCCCACCGGGACAGGGGCTGGGGGAACACTGAAGCTTTCTTT,CASSSHRDRGWGNTEAFF
NA,TRBJ2-7,NA,TRBV12-3/TRBV12-4,TGTGCCAGCAGTTTGACATGGAACTACGAGCAGTACTTC,CASSLTWNYEQYF
NA,TRBJ1-2,TRBD1,TRBV4-1,TGCGCCAGCAGCCCGAGGAGGGGGCTACGGGATGGCTACACCTTC,CASSPRRGLRDGYTF
NA,TRBJ2-4,NA,TRBV7-9,TGTGCCAGCAGCACCCGTTTTGACGGAAACATTCAGTACTTC,CASSTRFDGNIQYF
few,TRBJ2-7,NA,TRBV19,TGTGCCAGTAGGACTGAGGGCCACGAGCAGTACTTC,CASRTEGHEQYF
few,TRBJ2-7,NA,TRBV20-1,TGCAGTGCCTCCAATCCAGGGGAATCCCACGAGCAGTACTTC,CSASNPGESHEQYF
many,TRBJ2-2,TRBD1,TRBV30,TGTGCCCGGAAGACAGGGTACACCGGGGAGCTGTTTTTT,CARKTGYTGELFF
many,TRBJ2-7,TRBD1,TRBV28,TGTGCCAGCAGTTTCTGGGACAGCCGCTCCTACGAGCAGTACTTC,CASSFWDSRSYEQYF
many,TRBJ2-1,NA,TRBV13,TGTGCCAGCGAAGGAGGGGTATCCTACAATGAGCAGTTCTTC,CASEGGVSYNEQFF
many,TRBJ1-2,TRBD1,TRBV7-8,TGTGCCAGCAGCTTATTTCCCTTACAGGGGACCATCGCTAACTATGGCTACACCTTC,CASSLFPLQGTIANYGYTF
many,TRBJ1-1,TRBD1,TRBV11-2,TGTGCCAGCAGCCTGACAGGGTTCTGGGACGGAGCTTTCTTT,CASSLTGFWDGAFF
few,TRBJ1-5,NA,TRBV19,TGTGCCAGTAGTATGGGAGGGGGTCAGCCCCAGCATTTT,CASSMGGGQPQHF
many,TRBJ2-7,TRBD1,TRBV2,TGTGCCAGCATGACAGGGTTAGAGAACGAGCAGTACTTC,CASMTGLENEQYF
many,TRBJ2-3,TRBD2,TRBV7-2,TGTGCCAGCAGCGGGACTAGCGGGAGGACGGGAGATACGCAGTATTTT,CASSGTSGRTGDTQYF
many,TRBJ1-2,TRBD1,TRBV28,TGTGCCAGCAGTCGGACAGGAAACTATGGCTACACCTTC,CASSRTGNYGYTF
few,TRBJ1-3,TRBD1,TRBV6-1,TGTGCCAGCAGTTACAGTACAGGGGACTCTGGAAACACCATATATTTT,CASSYSTGDSGNTIYF
many,TRBJ1-4,NA,TRBV7-2,TGTGCCAGCAGCCCCACGTGGGCGAATGAAAAACTGTTTTTT,CASSPTWANEKLFF
few,TRBJ1-4,NA,TRBV18,TGTGCCAGCTCACCCGGCTCAACTAATGAAAAACTGTTTTTT,CASSPGSTNEKLFF
many,TRBJ1-1,NA,TRBV5-1,TGTGCCAGCAGCCAGAGGGGGACCATGAACACTGAAGCTTTCTTT,CASSQRGTMNTEAFF
many,TRBJ1-1,NA,TRBV10-3,TGTGCCATCAGTGAAGGCGGGACAACGAACACTGAAGCTTTCTTT,CAISEGGTTNTEAFF
many,TRBJ1-1,NA,TRBV27,TGTGCCAGCAGTCCGACGACAAAGGCAACTGAAGCTTTCTTT,CASSPTTKATEAFF
many,TRBJ2-7,NA,TRBV7-9,TGTGCCAGCAGCTTAGTGACACTCCGGCCCTACTACGAGCAGTACTTC,CASSLVTLRPYYEQYF
NA,TRBJ2-3,TRBD2,TRBV10-2,TGCGCCAGTATCGCGGGAGATGGGACAGATACGCAGTATTTT,CASIAGDGTDTQYF
NA,TRBJ2-3,TRBD2,TRBV6-1,TGTGCCAGCGGGGGACTAGCGGGAGCAGATACGCAGTATTTT,CASGGLAGADTQYF
few,TRBJ1-4,NA,TRBV12-3/TRBV12-4,TGTGCCAGCAGTTTAGGGGCGAGGACGGTGTTTTTT,CASSLGARTVFF
many,TRBJ1-5,NA,TRBV19,TGTGCCAGTAGTATACGAGACAGTAGGCAGCCCCAGCATTTT,CASSIRDSRQPQHF
many,TRBJ2-3,TRBD1,TRBV25-1,TGTGCCAGCTCACAAACCGGGACAGGTCACTTTGGCACAGATACGCAGTATTTT,CASSQTGTGHFGTDTQYF
many,TRBJ2-1,NA,TRBV5-1,TGCGCCAGCAGCTATCCCGCAGGAGCCTACAATGAGCAGTTCTTC,CASSYPAGAYNEQFF
NA,TRBJ1-5,TRBD1,TRBV27,TGTGCCAGCAGTCCCTCTTACTCAACAGGGGTCGGACAGCCCCAGCATTTT,CASSPSYSTGVGQPQHF
NA,TRBJ2-5,TRBD1,TRBV14,TGTGCCAGCAGCCAAGCGGGGACAGCCCAAGAGACCCAGTACTTC,CASSQAGTAQETQYF
few,TRBJ1-1,NA,TRBV5-1,TGCGCCAGCAGCTTGTGGATGAACACTGAAGCTTTCTTT,CASSLWMNTEAFF